These 19 T cell receptor beta chains originate from one sample sequenced in a study of blood T cell repertoires in COVID-19. Clones were sequenced by immunoSEQ multiplex PCR, and TCRdb holds only the in-frame ones, with some missing. The table shows fewer than 350,000 clones, with approximately 91% occurring only once. Sequencing input: PBMCs or T cells enriched from blood (not recorded which). These receptors all come from a woman in her thirties or forties with acute COVID-19.

The chain employs TRBV7-3 and TRBJ2-1; a weak D match, TRBD1 (6 bases). The V and J ends lost 5 bases and 4 bases respectively, with 18 bases between them. Germline V gives CDR1 SGHTA, CDR2 FQGTGA. The CDR3 consists of 16 residues. CDR3 DNA sequence: TGTGCCAGCAGCCCCAGGGGAGTAGCGAGATACAATGAGCAGTTCTTC. Its protein product is CASSPRGVARYNEQFF.

V and J are TRBV2 and TRBJ1-5; no clear D gene. The germline CDR1 and CDR2 sequences are SNHLY and FYNNEI. The CDR3 consists of 14 residues. The V end was cut by 2 bases, the J end by 7 bases, with 12 bases between. In DNA form, the CDR3 reads TGTGCCAGCAGTGAAAGGAGGAACAACCAGCCCCAGCATTTT. Its protein is CASSERRNNQPQHF.

The rearrangement links TRBV11-2 to TRBJ1-4; D is possibly TRBD1 (6 bases). This CDR3 has 15 amino acids. In germline, CDR1 is SGHAT, CDR2 FQNNGV. V gave up 5 bases and J gave up 1 base, with 11 bases separating them. CDR3 sequence: CASSPNRETNEKLFF. CDR3 nucleotide sequence: TGTGCCAGCAGCCCTAACAGGGAAACTAATGAAAAACTGTTTTTT.

J is TRBJ1-1 and V is TRBV18; maybe TRBD1 (6 bases). The V end lost 2 bases, the J end lost 3 bases, and 13 bases lay between the germline ends. The germline CDR1 and CDR2 sequences are KGHSH and LQKENI. The CDR3 length is 15 residues. CDR3 loop: CASSPSQGRDTEAFF. DNA of the CDR3: TGTGCCAGCTCACCAAGTCAGGGGAGGGACACTGAAGCTTTCTTT.

The chain is built from TRBV5-6 and TRBJ2-1; D is possibly TRBD2 (5 bases). The CDR3 runs 11 residues. The V and J ends lost 3 bases and 15 bases respectively, with 13 bases between them. Germline CDR1 is SGHDT and CDR2 is YYEEEE. Here the CDR3 DNA reads TGTGCCAGCAGCTCCCGTGTCGGGATGTTCTTC. Its protein is CASSSRVGMFF.

In its sample, this clone was seen a few times. V and J are TRBV6-5 and TRBJ1-2; D is undetermined. The ends were cut back, 3 bases at V and 4 bases at J, with 9 bases in the middle. The germline V gene encodes CDR1 MNHEY and CDR2 SVGAGI. The CDR3 runs 13 residues. The CDR3 reads CASSYDTIYGYTF. The CDR3 DNA reads as TGTGCCAGCAGTTATGACACGATCTATGGCTACACCTTC.

The V call is TRBV30, the J call TRBJ1-3; the match to TRBD1 covers 9 bases. The trim removed 5 bases at V and 4 bases at J, leaving 3 bases unmatched. Germline CDR1 reads GTSNPN; CDR2 reads SVGIG (reference sequence). This CDR3 contains 13 residues. The CDR3 coding sequence is TGTGCCTGGGGACAGGGGAGAGGAAACACCATATATTTT. This sequence encodes CAWGQGRGNTIYF.

J is TRBJ2-7 and V is TRBV7-9, with 8 bases matching TRBD2. This CDR3 spans 14 amino acids. The germline V gene encodes CDR1 SEHNR and CDR2 FQNEAQ (reference sequence). Trimming at V came to 5 bases and at J to 1 base, leaving 4 bases not matched to a gene. Here the CDR3 DNA reads TGTGCCAGCAGCCCTAGCGGGTCTTCCTACGAGCAGTACTTC. Residues: CASSPSGSSYEQYF.

The chain recombines TRBV7-3 with TRBJ2-7, with TRBD2 identical over 7 bases. The V gene end was trimmed by 5 bases and the J gene end by 0 bases; junction bases not matched to a gene: 7. CDR1 and CDR2 (germline): SGHTA, FQGTGA. The CDR3 totals 15 residues. CDR3 bases: TGTGCCAGCAGCGAAGGGAGCGGGAACTCCTACGAGCAGTACTTC. It codes for CASSEGSGNSYEQYF.

The V and J genes are TRBV28 and TRBJ2-7; a weak D match, TRBD1 (6 bases). This CDR3 has 14 residues. Per the germline V gene, CDR1 is MDHEN and CDR2 is SYDVKM. Trimming stripped 6 bases from V and 1 base from J, with 13 bases between. CDR3 nucleotides: TGTGCCAGCAGCCCGGGACACTTATCCTACGAGCAGTACTTC. This codes for CASSPGHLSYEQYF. Variable domain in full (rest from reference TRBV28 and TRBJ2-7): DVKVTQSSRYLVKRTGEKVFLECVQDMDHENMFWYRQDPGLGLRLIYFSYDVKMKEKGDIPEGYSVSREKKERFSLILESASTNQTSMYLCASSPGHLSYEQYFGPGTRLTVT.

The CDR3, as DNA: TGTGCCAGCAGCTTAGGGACGGGGAAGAATGAAAAACTGTTTTTT. Translated, it gives CASSLGTGKNEKLFF. V gene TRBV11-3 combines with J gene TRBJ1-4; D is ambiguous. With 1 base removed from V and 5 bases from J, the gap between germline ends came to 11 bases. Germline V gives CDR1 SGHNT, CDR2 YENEEA. The CDR3 covers 15 residues.

On this clone: At one end, the junction sequence differs from germline, possibly due to a read error. The chain links TRBV7-7 to TRBJ2-3; 14 positions match TRBD2. Germline loops: CDR1 SSHAT, CDR2 FNYEAQ (reference sequence). The CDR3 length is 17 residues. In nucleotides, the CDR3 is TGTGCTAGCAGCTTAGGACTAGCGGGAGGTGGTCCAGATACGCAGTATTTT. Translated, it gives CASSLGLAGGGPDTQYF.

The chain couples TRBV20-1 to TRBJ2-1, with 15 bases aligning to TRBD2. This CDR3 has 18 residues. Trimming cost V 3 bases and J 12 bases; bases outside gene matches: 18. CDR1 and CDR2 (germline): DFQATT, SNEGSKA (reference sequence). CDR3 residues: CSASRTSGRAEGELGQFF. The DNA for the CDR3 is TGCAGTGCTAGTAGGACTAGCGGGAGGGCCGAGGGCGAGTTGGGGCAGTTCTTC.

The chain couples TRBV7-9 to TRBJ1-4; D is undetermined. Germline lookup yields CDR1 SEHNR and CDR2 FQNEAQ (reference sequence). Trimming shortened V by 5 bases and J by 7 bases, and 11 bases separated the two germline ends. The CDR3 is made up of 13 amino acids. This chain's CDR3 is CASSPQAGEKLFF. CDR3 DNA sequence: TGTGCCAGCAGCCCCCAGGCAGGTGAAAAACTGTTTTTT.

The J gene is TRBJ2-7, the V gene TRBV10-3, with 9 bases that match TRBD2. This CDR3 is built from 14 residues. The V and J ends lost 7 bases and 4 bases, in that order; junction bases with no gene match: 8. Per the germline V gene, CDR1 is ENHRY and CDR2 is SYGVKD. For the CDR3, the DNA is TGTGCCATCACCCGGGGTAGCGGGAGTTACGAGCAGTACTTC. This gives the protein CAITRGSGSYEQYF.

V is TRBV5-1 and J is TRBJ1-3; unclear D gene. V lost 0 bases to trimming and J lost 4 bases, with 14 bases between them. Germline V gives CDR1 SGHRS, CDR2 YFSETQ. This CDR3 contains 16 residues. The CDR3 loop is CASSLGGGAMGNTIYF. DNA for the CDR3: TGCGCCAGCAGCTTGGGTGGAGGAGCAATGGGAAACACCATATATTTT.

The gene calls are TRBV12-3 or TRBV12-4 and TRBJ1-1, with no clear D. Deletions cut 3 bases from V and 1 base from J, with 6 bases between. The CDR3 has 13 residues. The CDR3 loop reads CASSFSENTEAFF. The DNA for the CDR3 is TGTGCCAGCAGTTTCTCAGAGAACACTGAAGCTTTCTTT.

The rearrangement uses TRBV19 and TRBJ2-5; D not certain. V lost 3 bases and J 1 base, leaving 6 bases between the germline ends. Germline V CDR1 and CDR2: LNHDA, SQIVND (reference sequence). The CDR3 covers 13 residues. The CDR3 protein is CASSMRPQETQYF. As DNA, the CDR3 is TGTGCCAGTAGTATGAGGCCCCAAGAGACCCAGTACTTC.

J is TRBJ2-1 and V is TRBV7-3; D is undetermined. CDR1 SGHTA and CDR2 FQGTGA come from the germline V gene. The CDR3 is made up of 16 amino acids. Deletions cut 0 bases from V and 7 bases from J, with 16 bases between. The DNA of the CDR3 is TGTGCCAGCAGCTTAACTGGCCGATCGATCTTAAATGAGCAGTTCTTC. Translated, it gives CASSLTGRSILNEQFF.